This T cell receptor (beta chain) was recovered during a study of vaccination effects on CD4 cells after COVID-19. By share, this clone ranks as medium-sized. Its antigen is still unknown. TCRdb's copy holds only in-frame clones and misses some; the assay was immunoSEQ multiplex PCR. Altogether tens of thousands of clones are present, around 72% being singletons, with the ten largest covering under 5.5%. After expansion with viral peptide pools in the ViraFEST assay, antigen-specific CD4+ T cells were sequenced. Having been cultured for ten to eleven days, the cells underwent CD4+ T cell isolation. Testing of the vaccine recipients showed negative nucleocapsid antibodies and no prior SARS-CoV-2 infection. Trimming removed 5 bases from V and 0 bases from J; junction bases left unmatched: 1. The CDR3 length is 14 residues. CDR1 and CDR2 (germline): MNHNY, SVGAGI (reference sequence). Study results and caveats: Convalescent patients were few in the study, and early post-infection timepoints were absent.

V gene TRBV6-6 combines with J gene TRBJ1-2; TRBD1 agrees at 9 bases. The sample in question was CD4+ T cells from PBMCs cultured with SARS-CoV-2 spike peptides, obtained before COVID-19 vaccination. The sequence was obtained from a human donor who received a COVID-19 vaccine. The CDR3 DNA sequence: TGTGCCAGCAGTGACAGGGGGGCTAACTATGGCTACACCTTC. Translating it yields CASSDRGANYGYTF.